This is a list of T cell receptor beta chains from one sample in a study of T cell responses to AZD1222 COVID-19 vaccine. Sequencing was performed with immunoSEQ multiplex PCR; in TCRdb, only in-frame clones are kept and a portion is missing. The sample comprises approximately 140,000 clones, about 94% of which are singletons, and around 5% rests with the top ten. Source: peripheral blood, taken on day 0 of AZD1222 vaccination. All receptors come from an adult in good health. The CDR3 runs from the conserved cysteine through the conserved F or W. Fields, in order: clone size, J gene, D gene, V gene, CDR3 DNA, CDR3 protein. D genes are given only for firm matches. For some rows the clone size is stated as once, few or many, or as a class when expanded; others skip it.

clone_size: NA
j_call: TRBJ2-1
d_call: TRBD2
v_call: TRBV19
cdr3_nt: TGTGCCACCCACCTGGCGGGGGGTTACAATGAGCAGTTCTTC
cdr3_aa: CATHLAGGYNEQFF

clone_size: NA
j_call: TRBJ1-2
d_call: NA
v_call: TRBV7-8
cdr3_nt: TGTGCCAGCAGCTTAGTAGGGCTCCTCCCAGGCTATGGCTACACCTTC
cdr3_aa: CASSLVGLLPGYGYTF

clone_size: NA
j_call: TRBJ2-5
d_call: NA
v_call: TRBV5-1
cdr3_nt: TGCGCCAGCAGCTTGGCCGACAGCCAAGAGACCCAGTACTTC
cdr3_aa: CASSLADSQETQYF

clone_size: NA
j_call: TRBJ2-7
d_call: NA
v_call: TRBV5-1
cdr3_nt: TGCGCCAGCAGCTTCGGGACGGGAGACTACGAGCAGTACTTC
cdr3_aa: CASSFGTGDYEQYF

clone_size: NA
j_call: TRBJ2-6
d_call: NA
v_call: TRBV29-1
cdr3_nt: TGCAGCGTTGGGGGTGCGAAACCTGGGGCCAACGTCCTGACTTTC
cdr3_aa: CSVGGAKPGANVLTF

clone_size: NA
j_call: TRBJ2-7
d_call: TRBD2
v_call: TRBV6-2/TRBV6-3
cdr3_nt: TGTGCCAGCAGTACGGGACTAGCGGGAGGGAGCTCCTACGAGCAGTACTTC
cdr3_aa: CASSTGLAGGSSYEQYF

clone_size: NA
j_call: TRBJ1-2
d_call: NA
v_call: TRBV7-2
cdr3_nt: TGTGCCAGCAGCTTAGTCCCCGCGAGGGTGGCCTATGGCTACACCTTC
cdr3_aa: CASSLVPARVAYGYTF

clone_size: once
j_call: TRBJ1-1
d_call: NA
v_call: TRBV7-9
cdr3_nt: TGTGCCAGCAGCTTCGACAGTTACACTGAAGCTTTCTTT
cdr3_aa: CASSFDSYTEAFF

clone_size: NA
j_call: TRBJ1-2
d_call: NA
v_call: TRBV20-1
cdr3_nt: TGCAGTGCTATGGACGGGTATGGCTACACCTTC
cdr3_aa: CSAMDGYGYTF

clone_size: NA
j_call: TRBJ2-3
d_call: NA
v_call: TRBV29-1
cdr3_nt: TGCAGCGTTGAGGGGGCGCAAAGAGATACGCAGTATTTT
cdr3_aa: CSVEGAQRDTQYF

clone_size: once
j_call: TRBJ1-2
d_call: NA
v_call: TRBV6-2/TRBV6-3
cdr3_nt: TGTGCCAGCAGACCTCCCGGCGTTAACTATGGCTACACCTTC
cdr3_aa: CASRPPGVNYGYTF

clone_size: NA
j_call: TRBJ1-3
d_call: TRBD1
v_call: TRBV5-1
cdr3_nt: TGCGCCAGCAGCTCCGGACAGGGGTTCTCTGGAAACACCATATATTTT
cdr3_aa: CASSSGQGFSGNTIYF

clone_size: NA
j_call: TRBJ2-1
d_call: NA
v_call: TRBV7-9
cdr3_nt: TGTGCCAGCAGCTTTTTGTATGAGCAGTTCTTC
cdr3_aa: CASSFLYEQFF

clone_size: NA
j_call: TRBJ2-2
d_call: NA
v_call: TRBV3-1/TRBV3-2
cdr3_nt: TGTGCCAGCAGCCCAGCTTGGAACACCGGGGAGCTGTTTTTT
cdr3_aa: CASSPAWNTGELFF

clone_size: NA
j_call: TRBJ2-1
d_call: NA
v_call: TRBV19
cdr3_nt: TGTGCCAGTAGTACGCCCATGGAGCAGTTCTTC
cdr3_aa: CASSTPMEQFF

clone_size: NA
j_call: TRBJ2-3
d_call: NA
v_call: TRBV6-5
cdr3_nt: TGTGCCAGCTCCCATCGGGAGCCCAGTCTTACGCAGTATTTT
cdr3_aa: CASSHREPSLTQYF

clone_size: NA
j_call: TRBJ1-2
d_call: NA
v_call: TRBV4-3
cdr3_nt: TGCGCCAGCAGCCAAGACTCAACGGGGATCTATGGCTACACCTTC
cdr3_aa: CASSQDSTGIYGYTF

clone_size: NA
j_call: TRBJ2-5
d_call: NA
v_call: TRBV5-4
cdr3_nt: TGTGCCAGCAGCTTATCCACGGAGACCCAGTACTTC
cdr3_aa: CASSLSTETQYF

clone_size: NA
j_call: TRBJ2-7
d_call: NA
v_call: TRBV7-9
cdr3_nt: TGTGCCAGCAGTCAAGGCGGGACCTCAGCCTTC
cdr3_aa: CASSQGGTSAF

clone_size: NA
j_call: TRBJ1-4
d_call: NA
v_call: TRBV5-8
cdr3_nt: TGTGCCAGCAAGATTGGGGGACGAATTAATGAAAAACTGTTTTTT
cdr3_aa: CASKIGGRINEKLFF

clone_size: NA
j_call: TRBJ2-3
d_call: NA
v_call: TRBV2
cdr3_nt: TGTGCCAGCAGTGAAGGAGGGCGGGTCGCAGATACGCAGTATTTT
cdr3_aa: CASSEGGRVADTQYF

clone_size: NA
j_call: TRBJ2-1
d_call: NA
v_call: TRBV3-1/TRBV3-2
cdr3_nt: TGTGCCAGCAGCCAAGCTCAAGCGCTAAATGAGCAGTTCTTC
cdr3_aa: CASSQAQALNEQFF

clone_size: NA
j_call: TRBJ1-2
d_call: TRBD1
v_call: TRBV7-2
cdr3_nt: TGTGCCAGCAGCACCCCTCAAGGGGGCAGGAACTATGGCTACACCTTC
cdr3_aa: CASSTPQGGRNYGYTF

clone_size: few
j_call: TRBJ2-5
d_call: TRBD2
v_call: TRBV6-1
cdr3_nt: TGTGCCAGCAGCTTGGCGGGGGTCCAAGAGACCCAGTACTTC
cdr3_aa: CASSLAGVQETQYF

clone_size: NA
j_call: TRBJ1-5
d_call: NA
v_call: TRBV7-2
cdr3_nt: TGTGCCAGCAGCTTAGCACCCCGGGACGTTTATTATCAGCCCCAGCATTTT
cdr3_aa: CASSLAPRDVYYQPQHF

clone_size: NA
j_call: TRBJ1-1
d_call: NA
v_call: TRBV7-8
cdr3_nt: TGTGCCAGCAGCTCGGATCTCGTCGAGAACACTGAAGCTTTCTTT
cdr3_aa: CASSSDLVENTEAFF

clone_size: NA
j_call: TRBJ2-5
d_call: TRBD1
v_call: TRBV7-6
cdr3_nt: TGTGCCAGCAGCTTAGTTATGGCTGGGGGGACAGGGGGCGAATCGAGTCAAGAGACCCAGTACTTC
cdr3_aa: CASSLVMAGGTGGESSQETQYF

clone_size: NA
j_call: TRBJ2-2
d_call: NA
v_call: TRBV9
cdr3_nt: TGTGCCAGCAGCGTTTCAGGGTCCGGGGAGCTGTTTTTT
cdr3_aa: CASSVSGSGELFF

clone_size: NA
j_call: TRBJ2-3
d_call: TRBD2
v_call: TRBV5-8
cdr3_nt: TGTGCCAGCAGCTTGGGGCTAGCGGGCACAGATACGCAGTATTTT
cdr3_aa: CASSLGLAGTDTQYF

clone_size: once
j_call: TRBJ1-2
d_call: NA
v_call: TRBV6-5
cdr3_nt: TGTGCCACTTACCGGGGGGACTATGGCTACACCTTC
cdr3_aa: CATYRGDYGYTF

clone_size: NA
j_call: TRBJ2-3
d_call: TRBD2
v_call: TRBV2
cdr3_nt: TGTGCCAGCAGTGTTGGGCTAGCGGGGTCAGGAGATACGCAGTATTTT
cdr3_aa: CASSVGLAGSGDTQYF

clone_size: NA
j_call: TRBJ2-7
d_call: TRBD2
v_call: TRBV7-2
cdr3_nt: TGTGCCAGCAGCTTAGGTCTAGCGGGAGGGGGGGAGCAGTACTTC
cdr3_aa: CASSLGLAGGGEQYF

clone_size: NA
j_call: TRBJ2-1
d_call: NA
v_call: TRBV28
cdr3_nt: TGTGCCAGCAGTTTATTTCTGGGGGAAAGCTCCTACAATGAGCAGTTCTTC
cdr3_aa: CASSLFLGESSYNEQFF

clone_size: NA
j_call: TRBJ1-1
d_call: NA
v_call: TRBV7-9
cdr3_nt: TGTGCCAGCAGCTTGGCATTGGTCACTGAAGCTTTCTTT
cdr3_aa: CASSLALVTEAFF

clone_size: NA
j_call: TRBJ2-2
d_call: NA
v_call: TRBV3-1/TRBV3-2
cdr3_nt: TGTGCCAGCAGCCAGAGGGCCGGGGAGCTGTTTTTT
cdr3_aa: CASSQRAGELFF

clone_size: NA
j_call: TRBJ2-7
d_call: NA
v_call: TRBV5-1
cdr3_nt: TGCGCCAGCAGCCAGTGGATCACGCGGGAGCAGTACTTC
cdr3_aa: CASSQWITREQYF

clone_size: NA
j_call: TRBJ2-1
d_call: NA
v_call: TRBV18
cdr3_nt: TGTGCCAGCTCACCTACTCTGGGAGACAATGAGCAGTTCTTC
cdr3_aa: CASSPTLGDNEQFF

clone_size: NA
j_call: TRBJ1-2
d_call: TRBD1
v_call: TRBV28
cdr3_nt: TGTGCCAGCAGCCCCGGGACAGATTATGGCTACACCTTC
cdr3_aa: CASSPGTDYGYTF

clone_size: NA
j_call: TRBJ2-7
d_call: NA
v_call: TRBV6-5
cdr3_nt: TGTGCCAGCAGTTACTGGGGGGGCGAACGGGGCTACGAGCAGTACTTC
cdr3_aa: CASSYWGGERGYEQYF

clone_size: NA
j_call: TRBJ2-1
d_call: NA
v_call: TRBV9
cdr3_nt: TGTGCCAGCCAAAGGGGGAGCAATGAGCAGTTCTTC
cdr3_aa: CASQRGSNEQFF

clone_size: NA
j_call: TRBJ1-6
d_call: NA
v_call: TRBV30
cdr3_nt: TGTGCCTGGAGTGTCAGGGGAGGACAGTCACCCCTCCACTTT
cdr3_aa: CAWSVRGGQSPLHF

clone_size: few
j_call: TRBJ2-7
d_call: TRBD2
v_call: TRBV4-1
cdr3_nt: TGCGCCAGCAGCAGTAGCGGGGGGCCCGACGAGCAGTACTTC
cdr3_aa: CASSSSGGPDEQYF

clone_size: once
j_call: TRBJ2-1
d_call: TRBD2
v_call: TRBV5-1
cdr3_nt: TGCGCCAGCAGCCCACCAAAGCGGGGGGGGCATGAGCAGTTCTTC
cdr3_aa: CASSPPKRGGHEQFF

clone_size: once
j_call: TRBJ1-1
d_call: NA
v_call: TRBV2
cdr3_nt: TGTGCCAGCAGTTACGGACAGCATCTCACTGAGGCTTTCTTT
cdr3_aa: CASSYGQHLTEAFF

clone_size: NA
j_call: TRBJ1-1
d_call: TRBD1
v_call: TRBV27
cdr3_nt: TGTGCCAGCAGTTTGACGGGACAGGCGAACACTGAAGCTTTCTTT
cdr3_aa: CASSLTGQANTEAFF

clone_size: NA
j_call: TRBJ1-4
d_call: NA
v_call: TRBV6-5
cdr3_nt: TGTGCCAGCTTCAGGTTTGGCGAAAAACTGTTTTTT
cdr3_aa: CASFRFGEKLFF

clone_size: NA
j_call: TRBJ1-2
d_call: NA
v_call: TRBV7-2
cdr3_nt: TGTGCCAGCAGCTTAGATCGAAGTAGGGGTTATGGCTACACCTTC
cdr3_aa: CASSLDRSRGYGYTF

clone_size: NA
j_call: TRBJ1-1
d_call: NA
v_call: TRBV18
cdr3_nt: TGTGCCAGCTCTACTGGGGTGAACACTGAAGCTTTCTTT
cdr3_aa: CASSTGVNTEAFF

clone_size: NA
j_call: TRBJ1-5
d_call: NA
v_call: TRBV9
cdr3_nt: TGTGCCAGCAGCGGGTCAGGGTCGCAGCCCCAGCATTTT
cdr3_aa: CASSGSGSQPQHF

clone_size: NA
j_call: TRBJ1-4
d_call: NA
v_call: TRBV5-1
cdr3_nt: TGCGCCAGATCACCCGGTTGCCCTAATGAAAAACTGTTTTTT
cdr3_aa: CARSPGCPNEKLFF

clone_size: NA
j_call: TRBJ2-1
d_call: NA
v_call: TRBV7-8
cdr3_nt: TGTGCCAGCAGCCTCTACCCTGGTAATGAGCAGTTCTTC
cdr3_aa: CASSLYPGNEQFF

clone_size: NA
j_call: TRBJ1-1
d_call: NA
v_call: TRBV21-1
cdr3_nt: TGTGCCAGCAGCAAAATGTCTGAAGCTTTCTTT
cdr3_aa: CASSKMSEAFF

clone_size: NA
j_call: TRBJ2-3
d_call: NA
v_call: TRBV10-3
cdr3_nt: TGTGCCATCGGGGCGCAAAGCACAGATACGCAGTATTTT
cdr3_aa: CAIGAQSTDTQYF

clone_size: NA
j_call: TRBJ1-1
d_call: NA
v_call: TRBV5-6
cdr3_nt: TGTGCCAGCAGCTTGCCCGGGCCCTCCCATGGGTTCTTT
cdr3_aa: CASSLPGPSHGFF

clone_size: NA
j_call: TRBJ2-1
d_call: NA
v_call: TRBV19
cdr3_nt: TGTGCCAGTTCCAAGTTCAATGAGCAGTTCTTC
cdr3_aa: CASSKFNEQFF

clone_size: NA
j_call: TRBJ2-7
d_call: NA
v_call: TRBV9
cdr3_nt: TGTGCCAGCAGCGTAGTGCAATCCGAGACAGATCTAATTTACGAGCAGTACTTC
cdr3_aa: CASSVVQSETDLIYEQYF

clone_size: NA
j_call: TRBJ1-6
d_call: NA
v_call: TRBV19
cdr3_nt: TGTGCCAGTAATAACGGTTATAATTCACCCCTCCACTTT
cdr3_aa: CASNNGYNSPLHF

clone_size: NA
j_call: TRBJ1-3
d_call: NA
v_call: TRBV9
cdr3_nt: TGTGCCAGCAGCCCGCGGGACGCGTGGGACACCATATATTTT
cdr3_aa: CASSPRDAWDTIYF

clone_size: NA
j_call: TRBJ2-5
d_call: NA
v_call: TRBV12-5
cdr3_nt: TGTGCTAGTGGACCGGGACTGGTGTGGGAGACCCAGTACTTC
cdr3_aa: CASGPGLVWETQYF